This T cell receptor beta chain was retrieved from a study of T cells in pancreatic ductal adenocarcinoma. Study-wide results and caveats: Unique clonotypes were around 8-fold more numerous in blood than in tumor. Enrichment of CD45RO+ effector over naive T cells in tumors may bias clonality.

The germline CDR1 and CDR2 sequences are SGHRS and YFSETQ. V was pared by 0 bases and J by 4 bases, with 10 bases between. The CDR3 extends over 14 amino acids. TCRdb keeps only in-frame clones here, not all; method: immunoSEQ multiplex PCR. The top ten hold under 3.5% of the sample, which has about 97,000 clones, nearly 95% seen once. Of note for this clone: Its matching antigen is unknown.

Selected pancreatic ductal adenocarcinoma patients had undergone surgery without neoadjuvant therapy. This clonotype was obtained from a human donor with pancreatic ductal adenocarcinoma. The chain carries TRBV5-1 and TRBJ2-5, with a possible D match to TRBD2 (5 bases). The sequenced material came from PBMCs. The CDR3 nucleotides are TGCGCCAGCAGCTTGGTTCCTGAGGGAGAGACCCAGTACTTC. It translates to CASSLVPEGETQYF.